This is a list of T cell receptor beta chains from one sample in a study of blood T cell repertoires in COVID-19. Profiling relied on immunoSEQ multiplex PCR, and the TCRdb table lists in-frame clones only, not all of them. The sample holds roughly 150,000 clones; about 88% are singletons and the top ten take 15% to 20%. Sequenced input: peripheral blood. Source of these receptors: a man aged 55 to 70 with active or convalescent COVID-19. Both conserved end residues are part of each CDR3. A D gene is named only where the DNA matches it firmly. The size field is filled for only some rows; it gives once, few, many or a size class.

cdr3_length d_call j_call v_call clone_size cdr3_aa cdr3_nt
15 TRBD1 TRBJ2-5 TRBV7-9 NA CASSHGTGNWETQYF TGTGCCAGCAGCCACGGGACAGGGAACTGGGAGACCCAGTACTTC
16 NA TRBJ1-5 TRBV6-5 NA CASSYRGGGQGQPQHF TGTGCCAGCAGTTATAGGGGAGGTGGCCAAGGTCAGCCCCAGCATTTT
13 TRBD1 TRBJ1-1 TRBV6-5 NA CASNHRGGTEAFF TGTGCCAGCAACCACAGGGGCGGCACTGAAGCTTTCTTT
14 TRBD1 TRBJ2-3 TRBV2 NA CASRGQGAPDTQYF TGTGCCAGCAGAGGACAGGGGGCCCCAGATACGCAGTATTTT
14 NA TRBJ2-3 TRBV5-1 NA CASSETEVPDTQYF TGCGCCAGCAGCGAGACAGAAGTCCCAGATACGCAGTATTTT
13 NA TRBJ1-1 TRBV11-2 NA CASSFMRDTEAFF TGTGCCAGCAGCTTCATGAGGGACACTGAAGCTTTCTTT
16 TRBD1 TRBJ2-5 TRBV7-2 NA CASSSGQGTRSETQYF TGTGCCAGCAGCTCAGGACAGGGCACCCGATCAGAGACCCAGTACTTC
15 NA TRBJ1-2 TRBV5-1 once CASSLSGINFYGYTF TGCGCCAGCAGCTTGTCAGGGATTAATTTCTATGGCTACACCTTC
16 NA TRBJ1-6 TRBV6-1 NA CASREQVTFYNSPLHF TGTGCCAGCAGGGAACAGGTCACCTTTTATAATTCACCCCTCCACTTT
15 TRBD1 TRBJ1-2 TRBV7-9 NA CASSLLLQGAYGYTF TGTGCCAGCAGCTTATTGCTACAGGGGGCCTATGGCTACACCTTC
18 TRBD1 TRBJ1-5 TRBV4-1 once CASSQETGQAGRNQPQHF TGCGCCAGCAGCCAAGAGACGGGACAGGCTGGTCGGAATCAGCCCCAGCATTTT
14 TRBD1 TRBJ1-2 TRBV11-2 NA CASSQLSGGYGYTF TGTGCCAGCAGCCAATTATCAGGGGGATATGGCTACACCTTC
16 NA TRBJ1-6 TRBV4-2 NA CASSQVVGQTNSPLHF TGTGCCAGCAGCCAAGTGGTAGGACAGACTAATTCACCCCTCCACTTT
11 NA TRBJ2-7 TRBV6-5 NA CASSYLGLQYF TGTGCCAGCAGTTACCTGGGACTCCAGTACTTC
14 TRBD1 TRBJ1-4 TRBV7-2 NA CASRSDRASGKLFF TGTGCCAGCAGATCGGACAGGGCCTCAGGAAAACTGTTTTTT
13 NA TRBJ1-1 TRBV7-9 NA CASSWMQEAEAFF TGTGCCAGCAGCTGGATGCAGGAGGCTGAAGCTTTCTTT
14 NA TRBJ2-6 TRBV27 NA CASSSGSGANVLTF TGTGCCAGCAGTTCCGGCTCTGGGGCCAACGTCCTGACTTTC
13 NA TRBJ2-5 TRBV7-7 NA CASSLGGEETQYF TGTGCCAGCAGCTTAGGCGGGGAAGAGACCCAGTACTTC
14 NA TRBJ2-5 TRBV14 NA CASSPLGYQETQYF TGTGCCAGCAGCCCACTAGGGTACCAAGAGACCCAGTACTTC
17 TRBD2 TRBJ2-5 TRBV6-1 NA CASSEALPSGGKETQYF TGTGCCAGCAGTGAAGCGCTCCCTAGCGGGGGTAAAGAGACCCAGTACTTC
17 NA TRBJ2-7 TRBV7-2 NA CASSLARLSERPWEQYF TGTGCCAGCAGCTTAGCCCGACTAAGTGAAAGACCCTGGGAGCAGTACTTC
15 NA TRBJ1-2 TRBV19 NA CASSTPQQGLRGYTF TGTGCCAGTAGCACGCCCCAACAGGGATTGAGGGGCTACACCTTC
17 TRBD2 TRBJ2-3 TRBV18 NA CASSPLLAGLSTDTQYF TGTGCCAGCTCACCGCTCCTAGCGGGGCTTAGCACAGATACGCAGTATTTT
15 NA TRBJ2-5 TRBV5-1 NA CASSLVAGEQETQYF TGCGCCAGCAGCTTGGTAGCAGGGGAACAAGAGACCCAGTACTTC
14 NA TRBJ1-2 TRBV2 once CASSGQVTYYGYTF TGTGCCAGCAGTGGACAGGTGACATACTATGGCTACACCTTC
16 TRBD1 TRBJ2-2 TRBV19 NA CASSPRQGAFGGELFF TGTGCCAGTAGTCCGAGACAGGGGGCGTTTGGCGGGGAGCTGTTTTTT
20 TRBD1 TRBJ1-1 TRBV11-2 once CASSLDSGDSLISVNTEAFF TGTGCCAGCAGCTTAGATTCTGGGGACAGTCTAATCTCCGTGAACACTGAAGCTTTCTTT
15 NA TRBJ1-4 TRBV18 NA CASSPSMDSNEKLFF TGTGCCAGCTCACCATCTATGGACAGTAATGAAAAACTGTTTTTT
14 NA TRBJ1-5 TRBV3-1/TRBV3-2 NA CASSQGASGQPQHF TGTGCCAGCAGCCAAGGGGCAAGCGGGCAGCCCCAGCATTTT
14 TRBD1 TRBJ1-3 TRBV18 NA CASSPGQAENTIYF TGTGCCAGCTCACCAGGACAGGCTGAAAACACCATATATTTT
12 NA TRBJ2-3 TRBV18 once CASSSSTDTQYF TGTGCCAGCTCATCGAGCACAGATACGCAGTATTTT
14 NA TRBJ1-2 TRBV5-1 NA CASSLGDSIYGYTF TGCGCCAGCAGCTTGGGTGACAGCATCTATGGCTACACCTTC
15 NA TRBJ2-5 TRBV5-4 NA CASSPPVARGGAQYF TGTGCCAGCAGCCCCCCCGTGGCTAGAGGAGGGGCCCAGTACTTC
16 TRBD2 TRBJ2-3 TRBV5-1 NA CASSQGLAGGLDTQYF TGCGCCAGCAGCCAGGGACTAGCGGGGGGGTTAGATACGCAGTATTTT
12 TRBD1 TRBJ1-2 TRBV5-1 NA CASSPQGDGYTF TGCGCCAGCAGCCCCCAGGGGGACGGCTACACCTTC
15 NA TRBJ1-6 TRBV5-1 NA CASSARQADNSPLHF TGCGCCAGCAGCGCCCGACAGGCCGATAATTCACCCCTCCACTTT
14 TRBD1 TRBJ2-1 TRBV19 NA CASIGGQERNEQFF TGTGCCAGTATTGGGGGACAGGAACGTAATGAGCAGTTCTTC
17 TRBD2 TRBJ2-3 TRBV3-1/TRBV3-2 NA CASSLTSGRAGADTQYF TGTGCCAGCAGCCTAACTAGCGGGAGGGCCGGGGCAGATACGCAGTATTTT
15 NA TRBJ1-1 TRBV6-5 NA CASSSPLGGGSEAFF TGTGCCAGCAGCAGCCCACTGGGGGGGGGCTCTGAAGCTTTCTTT
17 TRBD1 TRBJ1-1 TRBV7-9 NA CASSIGQGLNVDTEAFF TGTGCCAGCAGCATAGGACAGGGTCTAAACGTGGACACTGAAGCTTTCTTT
14 TRBD1 TRBJ1-4 TRBV10-2 NA CASSSGTVNEKLFF TGCGCCAGCAGCTCCGGGACAGTGAATGAAAAACTGTTTTTT
17 TRBD2 TRBJ2-7 TRBV6-2/TRBV6-3 once CASSYRPASGTPYEQYF TGTGCCAGCAGTTACAGGCCTGCTAGCGGGACCCCCTACGAGCAGTACTTC
14 NA TRBJ1-5 TRBV20-1 NA CSASWSNSNQPQHF TGCAGTGCTAGTTGGAGCAATAGCAATCAGCCCCAGCATTTT
16 TRBD1 TRBJ2-1 TRBV27 NA CASSLLLGQGLNEQFF TGTGCCAGCAGTTTATTGTTGGGACAGGGGCTCAATGAGCAGTTCTTC
16 TRBD2 TRBJ2-7 TRBV4-2 NA CASSHEWGGSSYEQYF TGTGCCAGCAGCCACGAATGGGGGGGGAGCTCCTACGAGCAGTACTTC
16 TRBD1 TRBJ2-7 TRBV18 NA CASSPPSRTGSHEQYF TGTGCCAGCTCACCACCGTCACGGACAGGGAGCCACGAGCAGTACTTC
18 TRBD1 TRBJ1-5 TRBV7-2 NA CASSLGQGIPLQNQPQHF TGTGCCAGCAGCTTAGGACAGGGGATTCCCTTACAAAATCAGCCCCAGCATTTT
13 NA TRBJ2-7 TRBV3-1/TRBV3-2 NA CASSQVDTGEQYF TGTGCCAGCAGCCAGGTGGATACGGGCGAGCAGTACTTC
14 TRBD1 TRBJ1-2 TRBV2 NA CASSAGQGGYGYTF TGTGCCAGCAGTGCGGGACAGGGCGGCTATGGCTACACCTTC
20 TRBD1 TRBJ1-3 TRBV7-8 few CASSPGTAVGGKFSGNTIYF TGTGCCAGCAGCCCTGGGACAGCCGTTGGGGGGAAATTCTCTGGAAACACCATATATTTT
14 NA TRBJ2-5 TRBV18 NA CASSPPGLQETQYF TGTGCCAGCTCACCACCTGGACTACAAGAGACCCAGTACTTC
16 TRBD1 TRBJ2-7 TRBV5-1 NA CASSSTSTGVFTEQYF TGCGCCAGCAGCTCGACCTCGACAGGGGTCTTCACCGAGCAGTACTTC
15 TRBD1 TRBJ2-5 TRBV11-3 NA CASSLGGQKQETQYF TGTGCCAGCAGCTTAGGGGGACAGAAACAAGAGACCCAGTACTTC